This T cell receptor beta chain was sequenced for a study of blood T cell repertoires in COVID-19 (dated by TCRdb to about 2020). Some background on the complete study: The collaborator samples originated in the United States, Italy and Spain and spanned the acute and convalescent phases of COVID-19. A freely available public database, intended as a resource for researchers studying the immune response to SARS-CoV-2, is where the repertoires were released. HLA class I and class II types, where available, came from metadata supplied by the sample provider rather than from assay-based typing. Deeply sampled blood TCRbeta repertoires from subjects exposed to, actively infected with, or recovered from COVID-19 were included in the dataset. Sample metadata almost always included a de-identified subject ID, COVID-19 status, age in years and sex. The material from the prospective study consisted of cDNA or gDNA derived from T cells, B-cell-depleted T cells, or PBMCs. Samples were obtained from the ongoing ImmuneRACE study (first 160 participants) and from roughly 1,300 subjects provided by 6 global collaborators.

The collaborating institutions used their own protocols to collect whole blood in K2EDTA tubes. For TCRbeta analysis, collaborators shipped samples in one of three forms: frozen whole blood, isolated PBMCs, or DNA extracted from either of those sample types. Overall study results and their limits: The amount of clinical and demographic metadata varied by source and participant and was provided uncurated.

The V end gives up 2 bases and the J end 5 bases, leaving 6 bases in the junction not matched to a gene. CDR1 and CDR2 are read off the germline V gene (reference sequence) as MNHEY and SMNVEV. The CDR3 spans 15 residues, from the cysteine through the phenylalanine. The read is trimmed to its CDR3 DNA, 45 bases read in frame from base 1. On this clone itself: Which antigen it targets is not known. No qualities accompany the bases; no much larger clone lies one base away.

The immunoSEQ Assay, a bias-controlled multiplex PCR, was used to amplify TCRbeta CDR3 regions from genomic DNA. In the paper's pipeline: The number of nucleated cells in each sample was estimated by amplification of reference gene primers within the assay. Sequence reads were collapsed and filtered to measure the absolute abundance of every unique TCRbeta CDR3 rearrangement. For each sample, productive Simpson clonality was calculated as the square root of Simpson's diversity index across productive rearrangements. TCRdb took over this immuneACCESS table, retaining in-frame rearrangements with V and J assigned. Such tables are incomplete; in checked studies, under half of the missing clones stem from an unresolved V gene, and the remainder is unexplained. From that table come the V and J calls and clone size; the DNA was used to work out D and trimming. Here the sample has about 380,000 clones; less than 85% occur a single time. The ten largest clones add up to roughly 3.9% of the sample.

The source is a woman between 18 and 29 years old with acute or convalescent COVID-19. Sequencing was done on a sample of peripheral blood. This receptor chain uses TRBV27 and TRBJ2-1; 7 of the junction bases match TRBD2. The base sequence is TGTGCCAGCAGTTTAGTCGCAGGGACTAACAATGAGCAGTTCTTC. This encodes CASSLVAGTNNEQFF.